This is a list of T cell receptor beta chains from one sample in a study of response to subunit inactivated influenza vaccine. TCRdb processed the RT-PCR reads anew with MiXCR; each CDR3 protein has one entry. Among 550,000 to 800,000 distinct CDR3 sequences listed, more than 11% were seen once. The sequencing used PBMCs from blood, collected around two weeks before vaccination. All receptors come from a man in his fifties or sixties who received an inactivated influenza vaccine. Both conserved end residues are part of each CDR3. The order of the fields is V gene, D gene, clone size, CDR3 length, J gene, CDR3 protein, CDR3 DNA. The D gene is left open where the match is weak. Expanded clones are given a class, and other clones once, few, many or no size at all.

TRBV11-2	TRBD2	.	17	TRBJ2-1	CASSINSGGASYNEQFF	TGTGCCAGCAGCATCAATAGCGGGGGGGCCTCCTACAATGAGCAGTTCTTC
TRBV29-1	.	many	13	TRBJ2-3	CSVETVLTDTQYF	TGCAGCGTTGAGACTGTTCTAACGGATACGCAGTATTTT
TRBV4-2	.	few	15	TRBJ2-5	CASSQGVQGQETQYF	TGTGCCAGCAGCCAAGGGGTACAGGGCCAAGAGACCCAGTACTTC
TRBV6-5	.	.	10	TRBJ1-5	CASMGQPQHF	TGTGCCAGCATGGGTCAGCCCCAGCATTTT
TRBV20-1	TRBD2	few	15	TRBJ2-1	CSADNRAGGGDEQFF	TGCAGTGCTGATAATAGAGCCGGCGGGGGAGATGAGCAGTTCTTC
TRBV6-6	.	few	12	TRBJ2-7	CASSYSSLEQYF	TGTGCCAGCAGTTACAGTTCGTTAGAGCAGTACTTC
TRBV6-2/TRBV6-3	.	few	14	TRBJ1-6	CASSLTGNYSPLHF	TGTGCCAGCAGTTTAACAGGGAACTATTCACCCCTCCACTTT
TRBV24-1	.	few	15	TRBJ2-3	CATSDAEGPTNTQYF	TGTGCCACCAGTGATGCAGAAGGACCTACTAATACGCAGTATTTT
TRBV3-1	.	.	13	TRBJ1-1	CASSPDQGTEAFF	TGTGCCAGCAGCCCCGATCAGGGGACTGAAGCTTTCTTT
TRBV20-1	TRBD1	.	15	TRBJ1-2	CSARTGGVANYGYTF	TGCAGTGCCCGGACAGGGGGTGTAGCTAACTATGGCTACACCTTC
TRBV10-3	TRBD1	.	13	TRBJ1-1	CAKNRGEDTEAFF	TGTGCCAAGAACAGGGGGGAGGACACTGAAGCTTTCTTT
TRBV5-1	.	few	16	TRBJ2-1	CASSPDRMSSYNEQFF	TGCGCCAGCAGCCCCGACAGGATGAGCTCCTACAATGAGCAGTTCTTC
TRBV15	.	few	12	TRBJ2-7	CATSKLDSEQYF	TGTGCCACCAGCAAGTTAGATTCCGAGCAGTACTTC
TRBV12-3/TRBV12-4	.	.	14	TRBJ1-6	CASSLGGVDSPLHF	TGTGCCAGCAGTTTGGGAGGGGTTGATTCACCCCTCCACTTT
TRBV5-4	TRBD2	.	14	TRBJ2-5	CASSRGLSRETQYF	TGTGCCAGCAGCCGGGGACTAAGCAGAGAGACCCAGTACTTC
TRBV27	.	.	12	TRBJ2-7	CASSSETYEQYF	TGTGCCAGCAGTTCTGAAACCTACGAGCAGTACTTC
TRBV12-3/TRBV12-4	.	.	13	TRBJ1-6	CASTPSQNSPLHF	TGTGCCAGCACTCCCTCTCAGAATTCACCCCTCCACTTT
TRBV6-2/TRBV6-3	.	.	15	TRBJ1-1	CASSRGLTQNTEAFF	TGTGCCAGCAGCCGGGGACTTACACAGAACACTGAAGCTTTCTTT
TRBV24-1	TRBD1	.	16	TRBJ2-2	CATSDTGGYGTGELFF	TGTGCCACCAGTGATACAGGGGGCTATGGCACCGGGGAGCTGTTTTTT
TRBV5-1	TRBD2	few	16	TRBJ2-2	CASSLSGATNTGELFF	TGCGCCAGCAGCTTGAGCGGGGCAACGAACACCGGGGAGCTGTTTTTT
TRBV9	.	few	16	TRBJ1-6	CASQRGGYLVDSPLHF	TGTGCCAGTCAGCGTGGGGGATATCTCGTTGATTCACCCCTCCACTTT
TRBV5-1	TRBD1	.	18	TRBJ2-4	CASSLGQDSIPAKNIQYF	TGCGCCAGCAGCCTGGGACAGGACTCCATACCAGCCAAAAACATTCAGTACTTC
TRBV2	.	few	13	TRBJ2-3	CASSEGPVDTQYF	TGTGCCAGCAGCGAAGGACCAGTAGATACGCAGTATTTT
TRBV20-1	.	few	18	TRBJ2-1	CSASKTSGTHSSYNEQFF	TGCAGTGCTAGCAAGACGTCCGGGACCCACAGCTCCTACAATGAGCAGTTCTTC
TRBV14	.	few	12	TRBJ2-7	CASSQSGYEQYF	TGTGCCAGCAGCCAATCGGGCTACGAGCAGTACTTC
TRBV24-1	.	many	15	TRBJ2-3	CATSAYWGGTDTQYF	TGTGCCACCAGTGCCTATTGGGGGGGCACAGATACGCAGTATTTT
TRBV14	TRBD1	.	15	TRBJ2-7	CASRQGQGIGYEQYF	TGTGCCAGCAGACAGGGACAGGGCATTGGCTACGAGCAGTACTTC
TRBV20-1	.	.	13	TRBJ2-1	CSARAPGPNEQFF	TGCAGTGCTAGAGCCCCGGGCCCCAATGAGCAGTTCTTC
TRBV19	.	.	14	TRBJ2-1	CASTEQSWRGEQFF	TGTGCCAGTACCGAACAGTCTTGGAGGGGTGAGCAGTTCTTC
TRBV19	.	few	14	TRBJ1-2	CASSLGGGGYGYTF	TGTGCCAGTAGCCTCGGCGGGGGGGGTTATGGCTACACCTTC
TRBV12-3/TRBV12-4	.	.	13	TRBJ1-1	CASQLWGDPEAFF	TGTGCCAGCCAGCTCTGGGGAGACCCCGAAGCTTTCTTT
TRBV11-2	TRBD1	.	16	TRBJ1-2	CASSGGVNWDRDGYTF	TGTGCCAGCAGCGGGGGGGTTAATTGGGACAGGGATGGCTACACCTTC
TRBV4-3	.	few	18	TRBJ1-6	CASSQDPPDSLYNSPLHF	TGCGCCAGCAGCCAAGATCCCCCGGACAGCCTCTATAATTCACCCCTCCACTTT
TRBV11-2	.	.	19	TRBJ2-5	CASSYIGTAVQGPVGTQYF	TGTGCCAGCAGCTATATTGGGACTGCGGTACAGGGCCCCGTGGGCACCCAGTACTTC
TRBV6-2/TRBV6-3	.	few	14	TRBJ2-2	CASSFPGPTGELFF	TGTGCCAGCAGTTTCCCGGGACCAACCGGGGAGCTGTTTTTT
TRBV5-6	.	.	16	TRBJ2-1	CASSYLLATTYNEQFF	TGTGCCAGCAGCTACCTATTAGCAACTACCTACAATGAGCAGTTCTTC